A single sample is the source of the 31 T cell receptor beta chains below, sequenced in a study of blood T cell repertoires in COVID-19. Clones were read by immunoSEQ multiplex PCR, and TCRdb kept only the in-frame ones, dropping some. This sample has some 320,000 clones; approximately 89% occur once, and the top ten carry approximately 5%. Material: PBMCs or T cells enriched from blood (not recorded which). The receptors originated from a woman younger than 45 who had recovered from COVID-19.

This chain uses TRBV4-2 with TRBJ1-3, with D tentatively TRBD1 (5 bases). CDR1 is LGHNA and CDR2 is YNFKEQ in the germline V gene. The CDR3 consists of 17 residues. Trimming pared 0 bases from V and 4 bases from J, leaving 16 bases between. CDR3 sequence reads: CASSQEGGFPAGNTIYF. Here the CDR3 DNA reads TGTGCCAGCAGCCAAGAGGGGGGGTTTCCTGCGGGAAACACCATATATTTT.

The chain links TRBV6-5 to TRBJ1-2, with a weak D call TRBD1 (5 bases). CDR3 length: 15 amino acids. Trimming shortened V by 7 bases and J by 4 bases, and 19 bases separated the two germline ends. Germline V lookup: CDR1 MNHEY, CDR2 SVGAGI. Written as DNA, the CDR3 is TGTGCCAGCATTTTCATCTCGGGGGGAGGCTATGGCTACACCTTC. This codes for CASIFISGGGYGYTF.

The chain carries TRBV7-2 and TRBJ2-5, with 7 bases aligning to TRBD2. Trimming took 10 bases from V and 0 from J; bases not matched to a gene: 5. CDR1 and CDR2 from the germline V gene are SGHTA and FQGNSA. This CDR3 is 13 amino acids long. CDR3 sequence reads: CATSRGNQETQYF. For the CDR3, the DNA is TGTGCCACCTCGCGGGGGAACCAAGAGACCCAGTACTTC.

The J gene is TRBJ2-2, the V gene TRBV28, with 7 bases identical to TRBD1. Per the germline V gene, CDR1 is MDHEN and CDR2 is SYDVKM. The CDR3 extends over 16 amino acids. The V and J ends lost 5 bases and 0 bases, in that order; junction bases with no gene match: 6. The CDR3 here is CASSPRTGSNTGELFF. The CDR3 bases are TGTGCCAGCAGTCCCCGGACAGGATCGAACACCGGGGAGCTGTTTTTT.

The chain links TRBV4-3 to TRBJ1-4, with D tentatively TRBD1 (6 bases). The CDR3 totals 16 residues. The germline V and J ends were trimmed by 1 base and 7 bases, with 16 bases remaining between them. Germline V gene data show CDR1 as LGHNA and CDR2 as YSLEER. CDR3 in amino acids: CASSQVSTGLGEKLFF. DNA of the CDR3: TGCGCCAGCAGCCAAGTCAGCACAGGGTTGGGTGAAAAACTGTTTTTT.

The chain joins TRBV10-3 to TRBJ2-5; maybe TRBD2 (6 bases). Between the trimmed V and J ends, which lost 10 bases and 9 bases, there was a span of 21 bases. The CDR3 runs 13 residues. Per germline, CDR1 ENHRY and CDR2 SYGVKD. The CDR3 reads CATNRHPGEAQYF. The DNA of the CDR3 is TGTGCCACTAACAGACACCCGGGGGAGGCCCAGTACTTC.

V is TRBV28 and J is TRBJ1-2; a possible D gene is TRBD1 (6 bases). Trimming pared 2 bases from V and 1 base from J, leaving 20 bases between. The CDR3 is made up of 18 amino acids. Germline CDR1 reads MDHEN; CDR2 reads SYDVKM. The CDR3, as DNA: TGTGCCAGCAGTTTAAGAGGCAGGGGTCTTACACGTAACTATGGCTACACCTTC. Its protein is CASSLRGRGLTRNYGYTF.

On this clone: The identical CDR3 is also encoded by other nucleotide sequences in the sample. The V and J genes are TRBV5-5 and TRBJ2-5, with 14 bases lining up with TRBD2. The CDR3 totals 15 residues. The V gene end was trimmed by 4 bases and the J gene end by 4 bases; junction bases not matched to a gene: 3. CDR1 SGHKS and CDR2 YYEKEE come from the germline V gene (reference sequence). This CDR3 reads CASSLGLAGVETQYF. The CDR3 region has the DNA TGTGCCAGCAGCCTGGGACTAGCGGGGGTAGAGACCCAGTACTTC.

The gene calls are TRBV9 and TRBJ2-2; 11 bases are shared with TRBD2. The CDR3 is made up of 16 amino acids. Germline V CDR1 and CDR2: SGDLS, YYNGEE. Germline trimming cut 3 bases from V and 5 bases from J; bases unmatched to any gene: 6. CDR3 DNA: TGTGCCAGCAGCGCCCCGGGACTAGCGGAAACCGGGGAGCTGTTTTTT. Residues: CASSAPGLAETGELFF.

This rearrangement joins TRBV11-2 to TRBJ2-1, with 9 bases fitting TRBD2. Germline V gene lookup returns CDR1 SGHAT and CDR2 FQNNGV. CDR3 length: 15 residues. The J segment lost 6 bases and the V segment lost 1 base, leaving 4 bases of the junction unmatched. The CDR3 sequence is CASSLGGGGGNEQFF. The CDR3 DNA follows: TGTGCCAGCAGCTTAGGAGGCGGGGGGGGCAATGAGCAGTTCTTC.

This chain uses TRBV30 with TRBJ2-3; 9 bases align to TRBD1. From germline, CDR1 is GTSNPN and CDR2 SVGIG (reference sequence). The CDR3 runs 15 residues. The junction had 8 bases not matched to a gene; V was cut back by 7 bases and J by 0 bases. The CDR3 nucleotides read TGTGCCTCAGGTTTCGGGACAGGGAGCACAGATACGCAGTATTTT. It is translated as CASGFGTGSTDTQYF.

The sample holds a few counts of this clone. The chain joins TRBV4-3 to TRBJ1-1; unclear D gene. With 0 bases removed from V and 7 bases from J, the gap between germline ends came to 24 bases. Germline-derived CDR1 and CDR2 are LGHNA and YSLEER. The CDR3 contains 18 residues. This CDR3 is CASSQDRAGSYHAGEAFF. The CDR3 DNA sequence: TGCGCCAGCAGCCAAGATAGGGCGGGGTCTTACCACGCGGGTGAAGCTTTCTTT.

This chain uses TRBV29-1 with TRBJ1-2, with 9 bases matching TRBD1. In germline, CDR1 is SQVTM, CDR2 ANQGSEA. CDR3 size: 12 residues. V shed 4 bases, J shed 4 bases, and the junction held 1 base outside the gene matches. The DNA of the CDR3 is TGCAGCGTTGGGACAGGGGCCTATGGCTACACCTTC. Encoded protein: CSVGTGAYGYTF.

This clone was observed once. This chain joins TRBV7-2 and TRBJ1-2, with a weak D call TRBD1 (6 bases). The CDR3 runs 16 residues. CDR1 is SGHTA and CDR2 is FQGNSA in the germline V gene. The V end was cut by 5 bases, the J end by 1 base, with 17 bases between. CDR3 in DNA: TGTGCCAGCAGCCTTCGCGGGGGGCAGGATAACTATGGCTACACCTTC. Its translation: CASSLRGGQDNYGYTF.

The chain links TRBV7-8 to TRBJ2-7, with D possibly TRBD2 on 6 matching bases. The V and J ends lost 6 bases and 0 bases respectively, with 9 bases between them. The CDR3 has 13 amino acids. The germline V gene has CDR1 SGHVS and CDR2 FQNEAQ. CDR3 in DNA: TGTGCCAGCAGGCCCGGGAGCTCCTACGAGCAGTACTTC. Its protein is CASRPGSSYEQYF.

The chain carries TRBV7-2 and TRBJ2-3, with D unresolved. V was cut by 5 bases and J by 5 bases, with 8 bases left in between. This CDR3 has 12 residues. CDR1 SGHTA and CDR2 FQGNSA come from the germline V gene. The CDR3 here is CASSTVVDTQYF. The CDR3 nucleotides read TGTGCCAGCAGCACAGTTGTAGATACGCAGTATTTT.

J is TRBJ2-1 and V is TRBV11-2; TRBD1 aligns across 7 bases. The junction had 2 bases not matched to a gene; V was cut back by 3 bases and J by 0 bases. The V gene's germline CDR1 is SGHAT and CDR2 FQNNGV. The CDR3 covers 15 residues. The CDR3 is CASSLDRSSYNEQFF. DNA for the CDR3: TGTGCCAGCAGCTTGGACAGGAGCTCCTACAATGAGCAGTTCTTC. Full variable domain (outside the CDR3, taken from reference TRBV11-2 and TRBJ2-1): EAGVAQSPRYKIIEKRQSVAFWCNPISGHATLYWYQQILGQGPKLLIQFQNNGVVDDSQLPKDRFSAERLKGVDSTLKIQPAKLEDSAVYLCASSLDRSSYNEQFFGPGTRLTVL.

The CDR3 here is CASSPGQWETQYF. For the CDR3, the DNA is TGTGCCAGCAGCCCGGGACAATGGGAGACCCAGTACTTC. The chain couples TRBV6-5 to TRBJ2-5; TRBD1 is a possible D gene (6 bases). The CDR3 contains 13 residues. V lost 6 bases to trimming and J lost 5 bases, with 13 bases between them. CDR1 and CDR2 (germline): MNHEY, SVGAGI.

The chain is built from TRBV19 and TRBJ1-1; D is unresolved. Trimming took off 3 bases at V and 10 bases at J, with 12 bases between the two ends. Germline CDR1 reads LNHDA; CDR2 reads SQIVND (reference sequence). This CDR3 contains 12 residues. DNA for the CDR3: TGTGCCAGTAGTATTCGCGGGCTTAGAGCTTTCTTT. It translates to CASSIRGLRAFF.

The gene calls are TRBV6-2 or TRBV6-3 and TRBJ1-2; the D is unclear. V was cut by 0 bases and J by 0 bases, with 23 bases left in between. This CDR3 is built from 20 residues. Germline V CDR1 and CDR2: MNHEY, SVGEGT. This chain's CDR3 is CASSYSKSAFKRVPNYGYTF. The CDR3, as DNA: TGTGCCAGCAGTTACTCGAAATCCGCTTTTAAGAGGGTTCCTAACTATGGCTACACCTTC.

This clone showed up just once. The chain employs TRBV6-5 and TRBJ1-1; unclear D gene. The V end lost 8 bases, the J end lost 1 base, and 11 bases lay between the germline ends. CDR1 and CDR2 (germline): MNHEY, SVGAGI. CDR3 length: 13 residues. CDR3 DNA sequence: TGTGCCAGCGTGGGCCTACAGAACACTGAAGCTTTCTTT. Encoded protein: CASVGLQNTEAFF.

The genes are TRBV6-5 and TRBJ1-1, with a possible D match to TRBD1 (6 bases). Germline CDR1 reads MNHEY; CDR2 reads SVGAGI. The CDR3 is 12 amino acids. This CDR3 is CSRDRRRTEAFF. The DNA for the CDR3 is TGTAGCCGAGACAGGAGGAGGACTGAAGCTTTCTTT.

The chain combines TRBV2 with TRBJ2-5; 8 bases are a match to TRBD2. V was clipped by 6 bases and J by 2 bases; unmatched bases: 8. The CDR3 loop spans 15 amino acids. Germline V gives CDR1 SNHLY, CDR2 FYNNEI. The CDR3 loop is CASRALAGPQETQYF. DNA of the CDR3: TGTGCCAGCAGGGCCCTAGCGGGCCCACAAGAGACCCAGTACTTC.

The CDR3 reads CASSATRETGERNEQFF. In DNA form, the CDR3 reads TGTGCCAGCAGTGCGACCCGGGAAACAGGGGAACGCAATGAGCAGTTCTTC. This sequence joins TRBV6-1 and TRBJ2-1, with 7 bases that match TRBD1. V lost 4 bases, J lost 6 bases, and 15 bases stayed unmatched. The CDR3 is 17 amino acids. CDR1 and CDR2 from the germline V gene are MNHNS and SASEGT.

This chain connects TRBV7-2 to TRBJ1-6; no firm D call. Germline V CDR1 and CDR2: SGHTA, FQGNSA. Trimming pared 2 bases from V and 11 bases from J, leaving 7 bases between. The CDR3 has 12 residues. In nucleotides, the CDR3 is TGTGCCAGCAGCTTATTATCTGCACCCCTCCACTTT. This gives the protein CASSLLSAPLHF.

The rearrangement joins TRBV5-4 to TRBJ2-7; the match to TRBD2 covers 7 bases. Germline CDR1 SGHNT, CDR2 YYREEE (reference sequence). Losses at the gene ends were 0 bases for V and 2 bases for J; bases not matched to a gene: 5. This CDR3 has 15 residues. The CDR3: CASSLDPSGAYEQYF. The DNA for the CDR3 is TGTGCCAGCAGCTTGGACCCAAGCGGGGCCTACGAGCAGTACTTC.

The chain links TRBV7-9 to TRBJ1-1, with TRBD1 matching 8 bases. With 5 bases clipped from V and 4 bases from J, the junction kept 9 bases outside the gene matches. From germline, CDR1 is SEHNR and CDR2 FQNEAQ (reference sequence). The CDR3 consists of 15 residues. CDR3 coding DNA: TGTGCCAGCAGCCCCCGTGGACAGGGAGGCACTGAAGCTTTCTTT. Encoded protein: CASSPRGQGGTEAFF.

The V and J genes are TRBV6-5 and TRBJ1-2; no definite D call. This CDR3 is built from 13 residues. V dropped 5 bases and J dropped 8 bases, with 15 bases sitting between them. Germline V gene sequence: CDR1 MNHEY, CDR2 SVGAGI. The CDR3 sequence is CASSRGISEGYTF. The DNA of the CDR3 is TGTGCCAGCAGTCGCGGGATCTCCGAGGGCTACACCTTC.

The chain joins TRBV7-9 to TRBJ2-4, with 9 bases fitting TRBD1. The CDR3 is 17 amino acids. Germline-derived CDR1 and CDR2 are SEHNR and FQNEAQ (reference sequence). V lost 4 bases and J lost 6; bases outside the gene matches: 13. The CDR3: CASSSTTTGGALNIQYF. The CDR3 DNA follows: TGTGCCAGCAGCTCAACTACAACAGGGGGCGCTCTAAACATTCAGTACTTC.

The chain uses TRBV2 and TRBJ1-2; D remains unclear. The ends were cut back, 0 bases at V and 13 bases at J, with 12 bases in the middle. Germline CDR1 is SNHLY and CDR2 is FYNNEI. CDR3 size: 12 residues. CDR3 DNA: TGTGCCAGCAGTGAAGCCCAGGAGGGTCGCACCTTC. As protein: CASSEAQEGRTF. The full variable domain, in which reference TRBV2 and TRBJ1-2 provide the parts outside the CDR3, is EPEVTQTPSHQVTQMGQEVILRCVPISNHLYFYWYRQILGQKVEFLVSFYNNEISEKSEIFDDQFSVERPDGSNFTLKIRSTKLEDSAMYFCASSEAQEGRTFGSGTRLTVV.

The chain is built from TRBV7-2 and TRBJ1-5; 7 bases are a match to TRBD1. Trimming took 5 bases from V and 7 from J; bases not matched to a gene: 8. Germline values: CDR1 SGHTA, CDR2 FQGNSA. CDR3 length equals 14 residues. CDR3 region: CASSGTVQGQPQHF. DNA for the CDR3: TGTGCCAGCAGCGGGACAGTCCAGGGACAGCCCCAGCATTTT.